The subject of this entry is one T cell receptor (beta chain). The sample is drawn from a study of T cell changes during pregnancy in multiple sclerosis. Trimming shortened V by 0 bases and J by 15 bases, and 15 bases separated the two germline ends. CDR1 GTSNPN and CDR2 SVGIG come from the germline V gene (reference sequence). The CDR3 contains 12 residues. Sequencing used immunoSEQ multiplex PCR; TCRdb keeps in-frame clones, though not all of them. The sample records tens of thousands of clones, approximately 93% being singletons. The sample was peripheral blood, taken after pregnancy. This sequence joins TRBV30 and TRBJ2-1, with D possibly being TRBD2 (6 bases). The receptor was derived from a female donor in good health, enrolled as a control in a pregnancy study. In nucleotides, the CDR3 is TGTGCCTGGAGTGTCCCCTCTAGCGAGGGGTTCTTC. Translating it yields CAWSVPSSEGFF.